The source of this T cell receptor (beta chain) is a study of blood T cell repertoires in COVID-19. As for the study in general: Italy, Spain and the United States were the sources of the convalescent and acute COVID-19 samples. PBMCs, B-cell-depleted T cells, or T cells provided the cDNA or gDNA that made up the material.

V lost 4 bases and J 8 bases, leaving 12 bases between the germline ends. There are 13 residues in the CDR3. CDR1 is SGHRS and CDR2 is YFSETQ in the germline V gene. Study processing details: For nucleated cells, counts were estimated from reference gene primer amplification. The protocol was immunoSEQ multiplex PCR, while the TCRdb copy is restricted to in-frame clones and leaves out a portion. That table is the source of V, J and clone size, and D and trimming were worked out from the DNA. The data show about 160,000 clones, around 90% seen once. This receptor was identified in an older woman who had recovered from COVID-19. The chain combines TRBV5-1 with TRBJ1-4; a possible D gene is TRBD1 (5 bases). The sample consisted of peripheral blood. The CDR3, as DNA: TGCGCCAGCAGCACGGCGGGGGGAGAAAAACTGTTTTTT. Translation gives CASSTAGGEKLFF.